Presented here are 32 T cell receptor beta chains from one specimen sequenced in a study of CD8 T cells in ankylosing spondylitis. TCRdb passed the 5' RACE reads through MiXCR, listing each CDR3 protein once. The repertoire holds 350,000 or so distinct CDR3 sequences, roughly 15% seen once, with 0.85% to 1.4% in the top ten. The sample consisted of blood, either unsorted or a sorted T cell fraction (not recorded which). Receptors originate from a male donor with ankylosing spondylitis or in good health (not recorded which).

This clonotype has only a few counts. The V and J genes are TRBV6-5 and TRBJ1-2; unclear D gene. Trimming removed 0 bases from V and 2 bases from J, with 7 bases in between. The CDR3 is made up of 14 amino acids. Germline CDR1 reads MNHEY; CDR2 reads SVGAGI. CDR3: CASSYSTRNYGYTF. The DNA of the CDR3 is TGTGCCAGCAGTTACTCAACTAGAAACTATGGCTACACCTTC.

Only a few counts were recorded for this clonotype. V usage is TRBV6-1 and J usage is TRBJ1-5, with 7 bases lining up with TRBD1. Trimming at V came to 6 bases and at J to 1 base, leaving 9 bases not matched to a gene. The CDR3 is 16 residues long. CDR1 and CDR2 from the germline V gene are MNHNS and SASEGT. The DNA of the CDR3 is TGTGCCAGCAGGGGGGCAGGGGGAATGAGCAATCAGCCCCAGCATTTT. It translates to CASRGAGGMSNQPQHF.

Here the CDR3 reads CASSSRFAGGPYNEQFF. The CDR3 DNA follows: TGTGCCAGCAGTTCCCGTTTTGCGGGAGGGCCCTACAATGAGCAGTTCTTC. The chain carries TRBV27 and TRBJ2-1; 9 bases match TRBD2. CDR3 length equals 17 residues. V shed 4 bases and J 2 bases; nucleotides not matched to a gene: 9. CDR1 and CDR2 (germline): MNHEY, SMNVEV (reference sequence).

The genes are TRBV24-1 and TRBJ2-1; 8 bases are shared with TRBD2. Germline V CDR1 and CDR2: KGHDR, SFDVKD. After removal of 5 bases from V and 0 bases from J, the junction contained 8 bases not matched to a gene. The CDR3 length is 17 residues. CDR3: CATSASEGLGSYNEQFF. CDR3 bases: TGTGCCACCAGTGCCTCAGAGGGACTAGGCTCCTACAATGAGCAGTTCTTC.

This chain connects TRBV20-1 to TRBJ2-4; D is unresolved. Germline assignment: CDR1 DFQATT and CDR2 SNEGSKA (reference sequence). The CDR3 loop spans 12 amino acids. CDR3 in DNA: TGCAGCTTTCGGATTCCTGGGAACATTCAGTACTTC. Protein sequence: CSFRIPGNIQYF.

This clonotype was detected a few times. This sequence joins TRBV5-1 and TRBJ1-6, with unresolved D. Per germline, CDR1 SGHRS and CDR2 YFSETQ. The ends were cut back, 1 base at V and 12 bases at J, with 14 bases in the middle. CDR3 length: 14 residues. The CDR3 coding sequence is TGCGCCAGCAGCTTGCTCGGGGTACTTGGACCCCTCCACTTT. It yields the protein CASSLLGVLGPLHF.

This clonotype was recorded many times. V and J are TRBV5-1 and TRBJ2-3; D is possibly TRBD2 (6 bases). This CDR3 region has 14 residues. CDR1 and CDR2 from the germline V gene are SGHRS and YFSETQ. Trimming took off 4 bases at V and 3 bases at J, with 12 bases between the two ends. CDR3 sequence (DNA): TGCGCCAGCAGCCATGGGGGGAGTACAGATACGCAGTATTTT. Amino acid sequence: CASSHGGSTDTQYF.

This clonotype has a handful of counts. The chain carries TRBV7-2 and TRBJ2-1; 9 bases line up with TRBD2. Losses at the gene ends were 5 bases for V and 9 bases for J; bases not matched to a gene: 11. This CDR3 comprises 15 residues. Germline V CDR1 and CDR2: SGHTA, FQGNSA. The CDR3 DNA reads TGTGCCAGCAGCCTACAGGCTAGCGGGGTGGGTGAGCAGTTCTTC. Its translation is CASSLQASGVGEQFF.

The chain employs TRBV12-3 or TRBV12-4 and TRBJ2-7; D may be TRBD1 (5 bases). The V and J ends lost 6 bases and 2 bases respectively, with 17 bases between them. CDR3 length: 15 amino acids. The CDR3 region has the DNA TGTGCCAGCAGCCCCTATTCCCCAGGGCCCTACGAGCAGTACTTC. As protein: CASSPYSPGPYEQYF.

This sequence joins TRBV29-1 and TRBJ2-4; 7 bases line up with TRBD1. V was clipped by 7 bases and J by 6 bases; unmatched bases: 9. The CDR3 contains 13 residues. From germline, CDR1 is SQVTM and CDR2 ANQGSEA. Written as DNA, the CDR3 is TGCAGCGGCACTAACAGGGGTTTAAACATTCAGTACTTC. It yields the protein CSGTNRGLNIQYF.

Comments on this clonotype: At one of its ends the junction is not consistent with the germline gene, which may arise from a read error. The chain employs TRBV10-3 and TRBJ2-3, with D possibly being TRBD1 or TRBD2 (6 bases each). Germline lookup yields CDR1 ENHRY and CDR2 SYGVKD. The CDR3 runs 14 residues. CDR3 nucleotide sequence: TGTGCCATCACCTGGGGGCGGGACACAGATATGCAGTATTTT. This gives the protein CAITWGRDTDMQYF.

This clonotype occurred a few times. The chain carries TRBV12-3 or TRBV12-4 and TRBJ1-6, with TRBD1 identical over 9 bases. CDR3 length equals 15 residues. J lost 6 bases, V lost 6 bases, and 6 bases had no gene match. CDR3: CASREDRGINSPLHF. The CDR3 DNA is TGTGCCAGCAGGGAAGACAGGGGGATTAATTCACCCCTCCACTTT.

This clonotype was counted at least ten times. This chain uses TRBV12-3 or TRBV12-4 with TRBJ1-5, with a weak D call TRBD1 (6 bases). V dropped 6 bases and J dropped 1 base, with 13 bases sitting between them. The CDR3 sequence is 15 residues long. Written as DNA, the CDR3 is TGTGCCAGCAGCTTCGGACAGCCAAGCAATCAGCCCCAGCATTTT. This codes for CASSFGQPSNQPQHF.

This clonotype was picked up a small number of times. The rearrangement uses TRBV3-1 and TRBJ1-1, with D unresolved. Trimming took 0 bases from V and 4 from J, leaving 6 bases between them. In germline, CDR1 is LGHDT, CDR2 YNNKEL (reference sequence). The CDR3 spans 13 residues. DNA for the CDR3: TGTGCCAGCAGCCAAGATGGGGTCACTGAAGCTTTCTTT. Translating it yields CASSQDGVTEAFF.

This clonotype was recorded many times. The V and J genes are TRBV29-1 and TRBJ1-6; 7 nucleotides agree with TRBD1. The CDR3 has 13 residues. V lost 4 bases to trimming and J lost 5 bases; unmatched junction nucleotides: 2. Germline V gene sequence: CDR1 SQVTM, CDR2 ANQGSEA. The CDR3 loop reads CSVGTGDNSPLHF. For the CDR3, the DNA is TGCAGCGTTGGGACAGGCGATAATTCACCCCTCCACTTT. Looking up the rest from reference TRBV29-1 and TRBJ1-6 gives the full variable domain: SAVISQKPSRDICQRGTSLTIQCQVDSQVTMMFWYRQQPGQSLTLIATANQGSEATYESGFVIDKFPISRPNLTFSTLTVSNMSPEDSSIYLCSVGTGDNSPLHFGNGTRLTVT.

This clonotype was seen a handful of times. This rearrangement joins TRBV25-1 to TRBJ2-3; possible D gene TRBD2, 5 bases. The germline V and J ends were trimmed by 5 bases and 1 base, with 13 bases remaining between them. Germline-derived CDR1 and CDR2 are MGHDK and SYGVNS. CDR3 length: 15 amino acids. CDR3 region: CASSTSGLGTDTQYF. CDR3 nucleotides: TGTGCCAGCAGTACCTCGGGATTAGGCACAGATACGCAGTATTTT.

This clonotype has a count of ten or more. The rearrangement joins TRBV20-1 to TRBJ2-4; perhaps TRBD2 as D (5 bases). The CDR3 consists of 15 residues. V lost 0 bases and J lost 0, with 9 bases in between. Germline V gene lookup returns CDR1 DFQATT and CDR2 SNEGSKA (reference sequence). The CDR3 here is CSAREKGLAKNIQYF. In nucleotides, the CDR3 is TGCAGTGCTAGAGAGAAAGGACTAGCCAAAAACATTCAGTACTTC.

CDR3 amino acids: CASSLASGMTQETQYF. The DNA for the CDR3 is TGCGCCAGCAGCTTGGCCTCGGGGATGACCCAAGAGACCCAGTACTTC. This chain links TRBV5-1 with TRBJ2-5; D is possibly TRBD2 (5 bases). Trimming removed 0 bases at V and 1 base at J, with 13 bases between. This CDR3 spans 16 amino acids. CDR1 SGHRS and CDR2 YFSETQ come from the germline V gene.

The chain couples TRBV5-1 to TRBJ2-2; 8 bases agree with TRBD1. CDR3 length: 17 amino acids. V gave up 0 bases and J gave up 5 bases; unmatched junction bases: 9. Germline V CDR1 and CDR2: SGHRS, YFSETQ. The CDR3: CASSLERQGFGTGELFF. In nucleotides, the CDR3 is TGCGCCAGCAGCTTGGAGAGACAGGGGTTCGGGACCGGGGAGCTGTTTTTT.

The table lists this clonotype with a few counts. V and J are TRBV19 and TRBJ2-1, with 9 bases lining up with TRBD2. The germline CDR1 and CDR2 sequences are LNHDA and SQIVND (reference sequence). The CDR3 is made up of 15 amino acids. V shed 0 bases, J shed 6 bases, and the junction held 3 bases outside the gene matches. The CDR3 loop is CASSIDGGRGNEQFF. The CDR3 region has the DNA TGTGCCAGTAGTATAGATGGCGGGAGGGGCAATGAGCAGTTCTTC.

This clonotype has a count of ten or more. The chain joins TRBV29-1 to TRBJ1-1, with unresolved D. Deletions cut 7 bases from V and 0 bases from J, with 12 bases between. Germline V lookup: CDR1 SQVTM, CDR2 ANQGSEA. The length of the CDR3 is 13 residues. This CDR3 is CSAASPMNTEAFF. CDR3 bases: TGCAGCGCCGCAAGCCCAATGAACACTGAAGCTTTCTTT.

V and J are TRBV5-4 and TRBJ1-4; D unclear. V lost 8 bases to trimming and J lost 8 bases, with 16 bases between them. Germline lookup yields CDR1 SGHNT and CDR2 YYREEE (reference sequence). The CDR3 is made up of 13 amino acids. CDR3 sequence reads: CARSPGVGEKLFF. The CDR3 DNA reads TGTGCCAGGAGCCCTGGGGTCGGGGAAAAACTGTTTTTT. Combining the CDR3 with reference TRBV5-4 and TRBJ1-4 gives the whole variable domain ETGVTQSPTHLIKTRGQQVTLRCSSQSGHNTVSWYQQALGQGPQFIFQYYREEENGRGNFPPRFSGLQFPNYSSELNVNALELDDSALYLCARSPGVGEKLFFGSGTQLSVL.

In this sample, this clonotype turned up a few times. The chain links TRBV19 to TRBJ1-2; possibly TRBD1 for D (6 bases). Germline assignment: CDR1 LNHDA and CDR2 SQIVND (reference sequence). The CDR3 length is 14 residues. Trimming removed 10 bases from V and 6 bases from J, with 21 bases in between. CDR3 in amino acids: CATKEQGTYDGYTF. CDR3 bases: TGTGCCACTAAGGAACAGGGAACTTATGATGGCTACACCTTC.

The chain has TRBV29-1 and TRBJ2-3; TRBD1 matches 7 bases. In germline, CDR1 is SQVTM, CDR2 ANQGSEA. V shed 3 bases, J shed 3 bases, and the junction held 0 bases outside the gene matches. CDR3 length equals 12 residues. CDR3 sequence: CSVDRGTDTQYF. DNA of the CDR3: TGCAGCGTTGACAGGGGGACAGATACGCAGTATTTT.

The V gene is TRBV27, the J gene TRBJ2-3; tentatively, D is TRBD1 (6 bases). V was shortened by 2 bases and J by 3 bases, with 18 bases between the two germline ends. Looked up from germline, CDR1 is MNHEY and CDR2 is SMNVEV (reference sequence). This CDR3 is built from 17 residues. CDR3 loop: CASSLRGTGKRTDTQYF. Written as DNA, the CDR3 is TGTGCCAGCAGTTTAAGAGGAACAGGGAAGAGAACAGATACGCAGTATTTT.

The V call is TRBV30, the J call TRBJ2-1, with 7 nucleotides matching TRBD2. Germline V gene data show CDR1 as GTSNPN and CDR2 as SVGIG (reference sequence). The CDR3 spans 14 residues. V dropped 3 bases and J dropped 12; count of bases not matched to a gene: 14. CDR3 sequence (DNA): TGTGCCTGGAGGGTCGCTGGGACTACACCTTGGCAGTTCTTC. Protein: CAWRVAGTTPWQFF.

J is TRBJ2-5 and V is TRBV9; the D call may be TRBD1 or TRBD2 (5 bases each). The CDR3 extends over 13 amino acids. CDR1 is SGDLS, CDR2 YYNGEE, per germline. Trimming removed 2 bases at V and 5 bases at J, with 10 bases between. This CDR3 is CASSVGAEETQYF. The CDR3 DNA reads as TGTGCCAGCAGCGTCGGGGCAGAGGAGACCCAGTACTTC.

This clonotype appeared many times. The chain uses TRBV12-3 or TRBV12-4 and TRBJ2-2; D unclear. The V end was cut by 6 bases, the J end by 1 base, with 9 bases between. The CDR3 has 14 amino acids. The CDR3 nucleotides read TGTGCCAGCAGACAAAGGGAGAACACCGGGGAGCTGTTTTTT. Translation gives CASRQRENTGELFF.

CDR3 sequence: CASSPNIASGLGEQYF. The CDR3 bases are TGTGCCAGCAGTCCCAATATCGCTAGCGGCCTGGGGGAGCAGTACTTC. V usage is TRBV25-1 and J usage is TRBJ2-7; 7 positions agree with TRBD2. The CDR3 is 16 residues long. Germline trimming cut 5 bases from V and 7 bases from J; bases unmatched to any gene: 17. Germline CDR1 reads MGHDK; CDR2 reads SYGVNS.

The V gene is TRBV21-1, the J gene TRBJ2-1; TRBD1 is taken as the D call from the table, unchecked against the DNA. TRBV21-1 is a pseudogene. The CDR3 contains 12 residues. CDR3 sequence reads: CATDRVSDEQFF. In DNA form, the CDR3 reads TGTGCCACGGACAGGGTATCGGATGAGCAGTTCTTC.

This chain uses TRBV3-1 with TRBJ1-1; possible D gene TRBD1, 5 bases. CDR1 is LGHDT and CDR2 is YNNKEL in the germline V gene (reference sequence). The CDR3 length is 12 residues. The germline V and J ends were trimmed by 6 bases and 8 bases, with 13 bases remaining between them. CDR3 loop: CASSRGEVEAFF. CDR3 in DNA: TGTGCCAGCAGTCGGGGGGAGGTGGAAGCTTTCTTT.

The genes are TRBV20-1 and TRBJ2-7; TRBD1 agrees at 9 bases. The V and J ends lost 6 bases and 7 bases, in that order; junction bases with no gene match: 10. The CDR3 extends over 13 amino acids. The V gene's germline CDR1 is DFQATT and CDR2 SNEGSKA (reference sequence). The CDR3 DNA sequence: TGCAGTGCCTGGACAGGGGAGGATTCGGAGCAGTACTTC. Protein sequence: CSAWTGEDSEQYF.